A single sample gave rise to the 21 T cell receptor beta chains below, sequenced in a study of T-cell reconstitution after alpha-beta-depleted transplantation in children. A TCRbeta library incorporating unique molecular identifiers was prepared. TCRdb used MiXCR to reprocess the PCR reads, holding one entry per CDR3 protein. The sample records 55,000 to 70,000 distinct CDR3 sequences, 11% being singletons. The sequencing used PBMCs, collected before TCRalphabeta/CD19-depleted stem cell transplant. These receptors came from a boy aged 10-17 years with acute myeloid leukemia, due to receive a stem cell transplant.

This clonotype was seen at least ten times. The V gene is TRBV12-3 or TRBV12-4, the J gene TRBJ2-7; D ambiguous. This CDR3 comprises 10 residues. The CDR3 here is CASGSHEQYV. The CDR3 bases are TGTGCCAGCGGCTCCCACGAGCAGTACGTC.

Ten or more counts support this clonotype. The chain joins TRBV7-2 to TRBJ2-3; 10 bases are shared with TRBD1. Trimming cost V 4 bases and J 4 bases; bases outside gene matches: 11. The germline V gene has CDR1 SGHTA and CDR2 FQGNSA. This CDR3 is 17 amino acids long. In nucleotides, the CDR3 is TGTGCCAGCAGCTCAATAGCGGGGACAGGGGTTTCAGATACGCAGTATTTT. Protein sequence: CASSSIAGTGVSDTQYF.

The chain employs TRBV7-9 and TRBJ1-2, with D hard to call. With 5 bases removed from V and 3 bases from J, the gap between germline ends came to 7 bases. This CDR3 comprises 12 residues. The V gene's germline CDR1 is SEHNR and CDR2 FQNEAQ (reference sequence). The DNA of the CDR3 is TGTGCCAGCAGCACATCAGACTATGGCTACACCTTC. Protein product: CASSTSDYGYTF. Filled out from reference TRBV7-9 and TRBJ1-2, the complete variable domain reads DTGVSQNPRHKITKRGQNVTFRCDPISEHNRLYWYRQTLGQGPEFLTYFQNEAQLEKSRLLSDRFSAERPKGSFSTLEIQRTEQGDSAMYLCASSTSDYGYTFGSGTRLTVV.

The chain employs TRBV6-1 and TRBJ1-5; TRBD1 might be the D (6 bases). The V end was cut by 6 bases, the J end by 7 bases, with 16 bases between. Germline V CDR1 and CDR2: MNHNS, SASEGT. There are 14 residues in the CDR3. The CDR3 sequence: CASRFRGAGQPQHF. The DNA for the CDR3 is TGTGCCAGCAGGTTCAGGGGAGCGGGGCAGCCCCAGCATTTT.

This clonotype has at least ten counts. The V gene is TRBV7-2, the J gene TRBJ2-3; tentative D call: TRBD1 (6 bases). The CDR3 spans 15 residues. Germline V lookup: CDR1 SGHTA, CDR2 FQGNSA. Trimming pared 3 bases from V and 5 bases from J, leaving 15 bases between. Written as DNA, the CDR3 is TGTGCCAGCAGCTTTCGTGGGGGCAGGCAAGATACGCAGTATTTT. Translation: CASSFRGGRQDTQYF.

At least ten counts were recorded for this clonotype. V is TRBV5-1 and J is TRBJ2-5, with a weak D call TRBD2 (7 bases). This CDR3 has 17 amino acids. Between the trimmed V and J ends, which lost 4 bases and 5 bases, there was a span of 24 bases. CDR1 and CDR2 from the germline V gene are SGHRS and YFSETQ. CDR3 loop: CASSAGVMGAPRETQYF. CDR3 coding DNA: TGCGCCAGCAGCGCGGGGGTCATGGGGGCGCCCAGGGAGACCCAGTACTTC.

This clonotype showed up just a few times. V is TRBV19 and J is TRBJ1-5, with D unclear. CDR3 length: 14 amino acids. Trimming shortened V by 1 base and J by 5 bases, and 9 bases separated the two germline ends. Per germline, CDR1 LNHDA and CDR2 SQIVND (reference sequence). The CDR3 loop is CASSIVAADQPQHF. In DNA form, the CDR3 reads TGTGCCAGTAGTATAGTGGCGGCAGATCAGCCCCAGCATTTT.

This clonotype has a count of ten or more. This chain links TRBV5-1 with TRBJ2-7; D unresolved. The CDR3 extends over 14 amino acids. Germline V gene sequence: CDR1 SGHRS, CDR2 YFSETQ. V shed 0 bases and J shed 7 bases, with 14 bases lying between them. The CDR3 reads CASSLATRTEEQYV. The CDR3 bases are TGCGCCAGCAGCTTGGCCACCCGAACGGAGGAGCAGTACGTC.

This clonotype showed up many times. J is TRBJ2-1 and V is TRBV4-3; no clear D. CDR1 is LGHNA and CDR2 is YSLEER in the germline V gene. The CDR3 is 14 amino acids. The germline V and J ends were trimmed by 2 bases and 5 bases, with 10 bases remaining between them. In nucleotides, the CDR3 is TGCGCCAGCAGCCAACGTGGACGGAACAATGAGCAGTTCTTC. Translating it yields CASSQRGRNNEQFF.

This clonotype was picked up many times. The chain carries TRBV11-2 and TRBJ2-6; unclear D gene. Trimming removed 2 bases from V and 2 bases from J, with 1 base in between. Germline CDR1 and CDR2: SGHAT and FQNNGV. CDR3 length: 13 amino acids. The CDR3 sequence is CASSLPGANVLTF. CDR3 in DNA: TGTGCCAGCAGCTTACCTGGGGCCAACGTCCTGACTTTC.

Ten or more counts support this clonotype. The chain employs TRBV20-1 and TRBJ2-7; no clear D gene. This CDR3 region has 14 residues. Germline CDR1 reads DFQATT; CDR2 reads SNEGSKA (reference sequence). Trimming left V 3 bases short and J 3 bases short, with 15 bases between. This CDR3 reads CSARADGPLYEQYF. The CDR3 DNA sequence: TGCAGTGCTAGGGCCGACGGCCCTCTCTACGAGCAGTACTTC.

Ten or more counts support this clonotype. This rearrangement joins TRBV11-2 to TRBJ2-5, with D perhaps assigned TRBD1 or TRBD2 (6 bases each). CDR1 SGHAT and CDR2 FQNNGV come from the germline V gene. The CDR3 loop spans 15 amino acids. The V end was cut by 3 bases, the J end by 5 bases, with 16 bases between. DNA for the CDR3: TGTGCCAGCAGCTTCTTAGGCGGGACACTGGAGACCCAGTACTTC. Translating gives CASSFLGGTLETQYF.

This clonotype was seen repeatedly, ten times or more. The chain has TRBV20-1 and TRBJ1-1; tentative D call: TRBD1 (6 bases). CDR1 DFQATT and CDR2 SNEGSKA come from the germline V gene (reference sequence). The ends were cut back, 0 bases at V and 4 bases at J, with 9 bases in the middle. The CDR3 loop spans 13 amino acids. CDR3 sequence reads: CSARDQGSTEAFF. The DNA of the CDR3 is TGCAGTGCTAGAGATCAGGGGAGCACTGAAGCTTTCTTT.

This clonotype was picked up many times. The J gene is TRBJ2-5, the V gene TRBV7-3; D not certain. Germline lookup yields CDR1 SGHTA and CDR2 FQGTGA. This CDR3 region has 15 residues. Trimming cost V 5 bases and J 3 bases, with 16 bases left between them. The CDR3 DNA follows: TGTGCCAGCAGCCCTCGTGGTGGCGCGGAAGAGACCCAGTACTTC. It translates to CASSPRGGAEETQYF.

This clonotype was picked up many times. V usage is TRBV7-2 and J usage is TRBJ1-6; 8 bases are shared with TRBD1. The ends lost 5 bases at V and 9 bases at J; junction bases unmatched: 6. The germline CDR1 and CDR2 sequences are SGHTA and FQGNSA. The CDR3 totals 14 residues. This chain's CDR3 is CASSPGQGGSPLHF. CDR3 DNA: TGTGCCAGCAGCCCCGGACAGGGAGGTTCACCCCTCCACTTT. The full variable domain, in which reference TRBV7-2 and TRBJ1-6 provide the parts outside the CDR3, is GAGVSQSPSNKVTEKGKDVELRCDPISGHTALYWYRQSLGQGLEFLIYFQGNSAPDKSGLPSDRFSAERTGGSVSTLTIQRTQQEDSAVYLCASSPGQGGSPLHFGNGTRLTVT.

This clonotype occurred many times. The V gene is TRBV7-2, the J gene TRBJ1-1; tentative D call: TRBD1 (6 bases). The CDR3 consists of 15 residues. Trimming took off 3 bases at V and 0 bases at J, with 11 bases between the two ends. CDR1 and CDR2 (germline): SGHTA, FQGNSA. The CDR3 DNA reads as TGTGCCAGCAGCTTGGGAGACAGGCTGAACACTGAAGCTTTCTTT. Protein: CASSLGDRLNTEAFF. The full variable domain, its missing parts supplied by reference TRBV7-2 and TRBJ1-1, is GAGVSQSPSNKVTEKGKDVELRCDPISGHTALYWYRQSLGQGLEFLIYFQGNSAPDKSGLPSDRFSAERTGGSVSTLTIQRTQQEDSAVYLCASSLGDRLNTEAFFGQGTRLTVV.

This clonotype was recorded many times. The chain joins TRBV7-2 to TRBJ2-1; the match to TRBD2 covers 9 bases. CDR3 size: 16 residues. Germline CDR1 SGHTA, CDR2 FQGNSA. V dropped 5 bases and J dropped 1; count of bases not matched to a gene: 6. The CDR3 DNA reads as TGTGCCAGCAGCCCGCGGGGGGGAGGTTCCTACAATGAGCAGTTCTTC. It yields the protein CASSPRGGGSYNEQFF. Complete variable domain (other parts from reference TRBV7-2 and TRBJ2-1): GAGVSQSPSNKVTEKGKDVELRCDPISGHTALYWYRQSLGQGLEFLIYFQGNSAPDKSGLPSDRFSAERTGGSVSTLTIQRTQQEDSAVYLCASSPRGGGSYNEQFFGPGTRLTVL.

A few counts support this clonotype. The genes are TRBV4-2 and TRBJ2-7; a possible D gene is TRBD2 (5 bases). Germline CDR1 and CDR2: LGHNA and YNFKEQ. V was trimmed by 3 bases and J by 3 bases, leaving 12 bases between them. The CDR3 is 14 amino acids. CDR3 amino acids: CASSQEPGSYEQYF. The CDR3, as DNA: TGTGCCAGCAGCCAGGAGCCGGGGAGCTACGAGCAGTACTTC.

The table lists this clonotype with a few counts. This chain links TRBV5-1 with TRBJ2-1, with 13 positions matching TRBD2. CDR1 and CDR2 (germline): SGHRS, YFSETQ. CDR3 length: 15 amino acids. The V segment lost 4 bases and the J segment 10 bases; nucleotides outside the gene matches: 8. This chain's CDR3 is CASSEPGLAGLEQFF. CDR3 coding DNA: TGCGCCAGCAGCGAACCGGGACTAGCGGGGCTGGAGCAGTTCTTC. Based on the CDR3 plus reference TRBV5-1 and TRBJ2-1, the full variable domain is KAGVTQTPRYLIKTRGQQVTLSCSPISGHRSVSWYQQTPGQGLQFLFEYFSETQRNKGNFPGRFSGRQFSNSRSEMNVSTLELGDSALYLCASSEPGLAGLEQFFGPGTRLTVL.

V usage is TRBV6-5 and J usage is TRBJ2-2; D is unclear. The CDR3 sequence is 11 residues long. CDR1 is MNHEY, CDR2 SVGAGI, per germline. V shed 6 bases and J shed 7 bases, with 6 bases lying between them. As DNA, the CDR3 is TGTGCCAGCAGGAGACTCGGGGAGCTGTTTTTT. Its translation: CASRRLGELFF.

This clonotype was recorded many times. The gene calls are TRBV7-2 and TRBJ2-6, with D possibly being TRBD2 (6 bases). This CDR3 region has 15 residues. The V end was cut by 7 bases, the J end by 2 bases, with 12 bases between. Germline V gives CDR1 SGHTA, CDR2 FQGNSA. CDR3 amino acids: CASKEGGPGANVLTF. Written as DNA, the CDR3 is TGTGCCAGCAAGGAGGGAGGACCTGGGGCCAACGTCCTGACTTTC. Complete variable domain (other parts from reference TRBV7-2 and TRBJ2-6): GAGVSQSPSNKVTEKGKDVELRCDPISGHTALYWYRQSLGQGLEFLIYFQGNSAPDKSGLPSDRFSAERTGGSVSTLTIQRTQQEDSAVYLCASKEGGPGANVLTFGAGSRLTVL.